One and the same sample provided the 8 T cell receptor beta chains below, sequenced in a study of post-analysis software for immune sequencing data. Unique molecular identifiers tagged the TCR beta cDNA libraries. TCRdb called the PCR reads again in MiXCR, with one record for every CDR3 protein. The repertoire holds about 820,000 distinct CDR3 sequences, with roughly 58% as singletons. Study observations and caveats: In patients, five or six TRBV segments were more frequent than in controls, with TRBV5-6, TRBV5-1 and TRBV20-1 among them.

Antigen specificity for these receptors is unknown. The specimen sequenced was blood. The receptors were sampled from a girl aged 10-17 years with multiple sclerosis.

The chain carries TRBV7-2 and TRBJ2-5, with D possibly TRBD2 on 6 matching bases. CDR3 length: 16 residues. Looked up from germline, CDR1 is SGHTA and CDR2 is FQGNSA. V lost 4 bases to trimming and J lost 1 base, with 16 bases between them. The CDR3 loop reads CASSSIPWGVQETQYF. In DNA, the CDR3 is TGTGCCAGCAGCTCCATTCCGTGGGGGGTCCAAGAGACCCAGTACTTC.

This clonotype was seen just once. The CDR3 bases are TGTGCCAGCAGTTTAAGGGAACAGAATGGCTACACCTTC. Translation gives CASSLREQNGYTF. V and J are TRBV12-3 or TRBV12-4 and TRBJ1-2; no definite D call. V lost 2 bases to trimming and J lost 6 bases, with 10 bases between them. The CDR3 is 13 amino acids.

J is TRBJ2-7 and V is TRBV14; D is tentatively TRBD1 or TRBD2 (5 bases each). The V gene lost 3 bases and the J gene lost 2 bases, with 20 bases spanning the gap. This CDR3 comprises 17 residues. Germline V gives CDR1 SGHDN, CDR2 FVKESK. The CDR3 DNA reads as TGTGCCAGCAGCCAGGGGACCGGACTCTCGAATGCCTACGAGCAGTACTTC. It yields the protein CASSQGTGLSNAYEQYF.

The rearrangement links TRBV14 to TRBJ1-1, with a weak D call TRBD1 (6 bases). In germline, CDR1 is SGHDN, CDR2 FVKESK. CDR3 length equals 15 residues. Trimming pared 6 bases from V and 4 bases from J, leaving 18 bases between. For the CDR3, the DNA is TGTGCCAGCAGACCAAGCGGGGGGCGCGGCACTGAAGCTTTCTTT. This codes for CASRPSGGRGTEAFF. Full variable domain (rest looked up from reference TRBV14 and TRBJ1-1): EAGVTQFPSHSVIEKGQTVTLRCDPISGHDNLYWYRRVMGKEIKFLLHFVKESKQDESGMPNNRFLAERTGGTYSTLKVQPAELEDSGVYFCASRPSGGRGTEAFFGQGTRLTVV.

The chain joins TRBV20-1 to TRBJ2-4, with 8 nucleotides matching TRBD1. With the DNA end fitting TRBJ2-7 better, the J assignment may be wrong. Looked up from germline, CDR1 is DFQATT and CDR2 is SNEGSKA (reference sequence). The CDR3 runs 14 residues. CDR3 amino acids: CSALVSTGGDEQYF. DNA for the CDR3: TGCAGTGCGCTGGTTAGCACAGGGGGTGACGAGCAGTACTTC.

This chain links TRBV12-3 or TRBV12-4 with TRBJ2-7, with D maybe TRBD2 (6 bases). The CDR3 is 14 residues long. Trimming left V 3 bases short and J 5 bases short, with 14 bases between. In DNA, the CDR3 is TGTGCCAGCAGTTTCGTGGGAGGTATCCACGAGCAGTACTTC. As protein: CASSFVGGIHEQYF.

The chain carries TRBV20-1 and TRBJ2-4, with TRBD2 matching 9 bases. This CDR3 is built from 15 residues. With V trimmed by 2 bases and J by 3 bases, 5 bases remained unmatched. CDR1 is DFQATT and CDR2 is SNEGSKA in the germline V gene (reference sequence). The CDR3 DNA reads as TGCAGTGCTAGAAGTAGCGGGAGAGGCAAAAACATTCAGTACTTC. It is translated as CSARSSGRGKNIQYF.

The J gene is TRBJ2-3, the V gene TRBV29-1; D gene uncertain. With 3 bases removed from V and 4 bases from J, the gap between germline ends came to 8 bases. Germline V CDR1 and CDR2: SQVTM, ANQGSEA. The CDR3 is 12 amino acids. Here the CDR3 DNA reads TGCAGCGTTGAGCGAGGAGCAGATACGCAGTATTTT. It is translated as CSVERGADTQYF.